Each of the 6 T cell receptor beta chains below was sequenced from the same sample in a study of blood T cell repertoires in COVID-19. The data were produced by immunoSEQ multiplex PCR, yet TCRdb's version contains in-frame clones alone and is incomplete. The sample yields under 500,000 clones, 85% to 90% seen once. Material: PBMCs or T cells enriched from blood (not recorded which). These receptors were collected from a man aged 30-40 years who had recovered from COVID-19.

V gene TRBV5-4 combines with J gene TRBJ1-2; 7 nucleotides agree with TRBD1. The CDR3 covers 15 residues. CDR1 and CDR2 from the germline V gene are SGHNT and YYREEE (reference sequence). The trim removed 2 bases at V and 2 bases at J, leaving 6 bases unmatched. The CDR3 loop reads CASSFGKGQNYGYTF. The CDR3 DNA reads as TGTGCCAGCAGCTTCGGTAAGGGACAGAACTATGGCTACACCTTC. Filled out from reference TRBV5-4 and TRBJ1-2, the complete variable domain reads ETGVTQSPTHLIKTRGQQVTLRCSSQSGHNTVSWYQQALGQGPQFIFQYYREEENGRGNFPPRFSGLQFPNYSSELNVNALELDDSALYLCASSFGKGQNYGYTFGSGTRLTVV.

This rearrangement joins TRBV7-9 to TRBJ1-5, with TRBD1 matching 8 bases. Per the germline V gene, CDR1 is SEHNR and CDR2 is FQNEAQ (reference sequence). V shed 4 bases and J 11 bases; nucleotides not matched to a gene: 4. This CDR3 is built from 12 residues. The CDR3 bases are TGTGCCAGCAGCTCGGGACAGGATTCCCAGCATTTT. This gives the protein CASSSGQDSQHF.

The J gene is TRBJ1-1, the V gene TRBV28; TRBD1 agrees at 8 bases. This CDR3 contains 16 residues. The junction had 10 bases not matched to a gene; V was cut back by 7 bases and J by 0 bases. Germline V CDR1 and CDR2: MDHEN, SYDVKM. In DNA form, the CDR3 reads TGTGCCAGCACATTGCAGGGGGCGACGATGAACACTGAAGCTTTCTTT. Translating it yields CASTLQGATMNTEAFF.

With respect to this clone: The junction departs from the called germline gene at one end, perhaps through a read error. The J gene is TRBJ2-7, the V gene TRBV18; 14 bases align to TRBD2. The CDR3 is 15 residues long. The germline V gene has CDR1 KGHSH and CDR2 LQKENI. In DNA, the CDR3 is TGTGCCAGCTCACCGACTAGCGGGAGGGCGTACGAGCGGTACTTC. The encoded protein is CASSPTSGRAYERYF.

This rearrangement joins TRBV2 to TRBJ2-7; D may be TRBD1 (6 bases). The V gene's germline CDR1 is SNHLY and CDR2 FYNNEI. The V end was cut by 0 bases, the J end by 2 bases, with 14 bases between. The CDR3 totals 16 residues. CDR3 sequence reads: CASSEAYPGDTYEQYF. CDR3 DNA sequence: TGTGCCAGCAGTGAAGCCTATCCAGGGGATACCTACGAGCAGTACTTC.

The CDR3 DNA sequence: TGTGCCAGCAGTGTACAGGGGACTGAAGCTTTCTTT. This translates into CASSVQGTEAFF. V gene TRBV28 combines with J gene TRBJ1-1; 7 nucleotides align to TRBD1. This CDR3 has 12 residues. The V gene's germline CDR1 is MDHEN and CDR2 SYDVKM. With 5 bases clipped from V and 5 bases from J, the junction kept 2 bases outside the gene matches.